These 8 T cell receptor beta chains share one sample of origin, sequenced in a study of radiotherapy plus CTLA-4 blockade in lung cancer. Clones were sequenced by immunoSEQ multiplex PCR, and TCRdb holds only the in-frame ones, with some missing. Among roughly 30,000 clones, around 73% were seen once, and the ten largest hold 7.5% to 8%. The sequences come from peripheral blood, collected from a patient treated with radiotherapy plus ipilimumab. The receptors shown here come from a human donor with non-small cell lung cancer who had stable disease on radiotherapy plus ipilimumab.

This chain joins TRBV6-5 and TRBJ1-4, with D hard to call. Trimming pared 2 bases from V and 0 bases from J, leaving 10 bases between. Germline CDR1 is MNHEY and CDR2 is SVGAGI. This CDR3 has 16 amino acids. CDR3 region: CASSYVGGSTNEKLFF. Written as DNA, the CDR3 is TGTGCCAGCAGTTACGTGGGAGGGTCAACTAATGAAAAACTGTTTTTT.

This chain joins TRBV7-2 and TRBJ2-5; D could derive from TRBD1 or TRBD2 (5 bases each). This CDR3 is built from 15 residues. The V end lost 6 bases, the J end lost 5 bases, and 19 bases lay between the germline ends. The germline gives CDR1 SGHTA, CDR2 FQGNSA. CDR3 in DNA: TGTGCCAGCAGTTACGGGACCCTGGAGGTCGAGACCCAGTACTTC. Protein sequence: CASSYGTLEVETQYF.

This clone was recorded only once. V gene TRBV11-2 combines with J gene TRBJ1-2; TRBD1 might be the D (5 bases). CDR1 SGHAT and CDR2 FQNNGV come from the germline V gene. Trimming removed 5 bases at V and 7 bases at J, with 20 bases between. The CDR3 runs to 15 residues. The CDR3 here is CASSPQTNRRGGYTF. CDR3 coding DNA: TGTGCCAGCAGCCCCCAGACAAACCGAAGGGGTGGCTACACCTTC. Full variable domain (outside the CDR3, taken from reference TRBV11-2 and TRBJ1-2): EAGVAQSPRYKIIEKRQSVAFWCNPISGHATLYWYQQILGQGPKLLIQFQNNGVVDDSQLPKDRFSAERLKGVDSTLKIQPAKLEDSAVYLCASSPQTNRRGGYTFGSGTRLTVV.

The rearrangement joins TRBV7-2 to TRBJ2-6; 9 nucleotides match TRBD1. The trim removed 5 bases at V and 2 bases at J, leaving 4 bases unmatched. Per the germline V gene, CDR1 is SGHTA and CDR2 is FQGNSA. The CDR3 spans 16 residues. The CDR3 DNA follows: TGTGCCAGCAGCGCCCGGACAGGGGCTGGGGCCAACGTCCTGACTTTC. Amino acid sequence: CASSARTGAGANVLTF.

In this sample, this clone turned up a few times. The gene calls are TRBV5-1 and TRBJ2-2, with 7 positions matching TRBD1. The J segment lost 1 base and the V segment lost 3 bases, leaving 3 bases of the junction unmatched. This CDR3 has 15 amino acids. CDR1 is SGHRS, CDR2 YFSETQ, per germline. Here the CDR3 DNA reads TGCGCCAGCAGCTCGCGGACAGGGAACACCGGGGAGCTGTTTTTT. Translation gives CASSSRTGNTGELFF.

The chain recombines TRBV5-1 with TRBJ2-1; D uncertain. This CDR3 is 13 amino acids long. Germline CDR1 and CDR2: SGHRS and YFSETQ. Trimming took 2 bases from V and 4 from J, leaving 7 bases between them. The CDR3 here is CASSFSQYNEQFF. CDR3 DNA sequence: TGCGCCAGCAGCTTCTCCCAGTACAATGAGCAGTTCTTC.

The CDR3 region is CASRDGYNSPLHF. The CDR3 coding sequence is TGCGCCAGCAGGGACGGATACAATTCACCCCTCCACTTT. This rearrangement joins TRBV10-2 to TRBJ1-6; D remains ambiguous. Germline CDR1 WSHSY, CDR2 SAAADI. The CDR3 loop spans 13 amino acids. V shed 6 bases and J shed 7 bases, with 10 bases lying between them.

This rearrangement joins TRBV13 to TRBJ1-1; D is unresolved. Trimming cost V 4 bases and J 5 bases, with 11 bases left between them. CDR3 length equals 13 residues. The germline gives CDR1 PRHDT, CDR2 FYEKMQ (reference sequence). The CDR3 DNA reads TGTGCCAGCAGCTCTTCGAGAAGAACTGAAGCTTTCTTT. Amino acids: CASSSSRRTEAFF.